Listed below are T cell receptor beta chains from one sample, sequenced in a study of blood T cell repertoires in COVID-19. Assay: immunoSEQ multiplex PCR; the TCRdb copy retains only in-frame clones and omits some. This table holds approximately 73,000 clones, around 86% found once. Sequenced sample: peripheral blood. The receptors stem from a woman in her sixties with acute or convalescent COVID-19. Both conserved end residues are part of each CDR3. D genes are given only for firm matches. Size is stated for part of the rows, as once, few or many counts, or as a class when the clone is expanded.

TRBD2,TRBJ2-1,TRBV6-9,-,CASSTTSGRVNEQFF,TGTGCCAGCAGTACGACTAGCGGGAGGGTAAATGAGCAGTTCTTC
TRBD2,TRBJ2-1,TRBV9,-,CASSEGLAGGPAYNEQFF,TGTGCCAGCAGCGAGGGACTAGCGGGAGGACCCGCTTACAATGAGCAGTTCTTC
-,TRBJ1-1,TRBV12-3/TRBV12-4,-,CASSLRENTEAFF,TGTGCCAGCAGTTTGAGGGAGAACACTGAAGCTTTCTTT
-,TRBJ2-1,TRBV7-2,-,CASSPSGTYNEQFF,TGTGCCAGCAGCCCGTCCGGGACCTACAATGAGCAGTTCTTC
-,TRBJ1-1,TRBV29-1,-,CSARGGNTEAFF,TGCAGCGCCCGGGGGGGTAACACTGAAGCTTTCTTT
TRBD2,TRBJ2-3,TRBV7-2,-,CASSPRGGQSLEDTQYF,TGTGCCAGCAGCCCCCGGGGGGGGCAATCGTTAGAAGATACGCAGTATTTT
TRBD1,TRBJ1-2,TRBV5-6,-,CASSSTGAHGYTF,TGTGCCAGCAGCTCGACAGGGGCCCATGGCTACACCTTC
-,TRBJ2-1,TRBV11-3,-,CASSLVHRFEGTLDYNEQFF,TGTGCCAGCAGCTTAGTTCACCGATTTGAGGGGACACTAGACTACAATGAGCAGTTCTTC
TRBD1,TRBJ2-1,TRBV5-1,-,CASNTGTGYTSYNEQFF,TGCGCCAGTAACACCGGGACAGGGTATACCTCCTACAATGAGCAGTTCTTC
TRBD2,TRBJ2-7,TRBV7-8,once,CASSPLGGRDEQYF,TGTGCCAGCAGCCCGCTAGGAGGGAGGGACGAGCAGTACTTC
TRBD1,TRBJ1-1,TRBV28,-,CASSFLGTGGTEAFF,TGTGCCAGCAGTTTCCTGGGGACAGGGGGCACTGAAGCTTTCTTT
-,TRBJ2-2,TRBV7-3,-,CASSSNSVSGELFF,TGTGCCAGCAGCTCAAACTCCGTCTCCGGGGAGCTGTTTTTT
-,TRBJ1-1,TRBV7-3,once,CASSFATNTEAFF,TGTGCCAGCAGCTTCGCCACTAACACTGAAGCTTTCTTT
TRBD1,TRBJ1-1,TRBV6-5,-,CASRGGQGAQTEAFF,TGTGCCAGCAGGGGAGGACAGGGGGCGCAGACTGAAGCTTTCTTT
-,TRBJ2-2,TRBV9,few,CASSASRSSGYTGELFF,TGTGCCAGCAGCGCATCCCGGAGTAGCGGATACACCGGGGAGCTGTTTTTT
-,TRBJ1-2,TRBV4-2,-,CASSQAANYGYTF,TGTGCCAGCAGCCAAGCCGCTAACTATGGCTACACCTTC
-,TRBJ1-2,TRBV5-4,-,CASSPGRGLPYGYTF,TGTGCCAGCAGCCCCGGCAGGGGCTTGCCCTATGGCTACACCTTC
-,TRBJ1-3,TRBV5-5,-,CASSREDSGNTIYF,TGTGCCAGCAGCCGCGAGGACTCTGGAAACACCATATATTTT
-,TRBJ1-1,TRBV29-1,-,CSALPGRTEAFF,TGCAGCGCCCTTCCAGGGAGGACTGAAGCTTTCTTT
-,TRBJ2-3,TRBV7-2,once,CASSFYTDTQYF,TGTGCCAGCAGCTTTTACACAGATACGCAGTATTTT
TRBD1,TRBJ2-4,TRBV6-1,-,CASSEIGGNIQYF,TGTGCCAGCAGTGAGATAGGGGGCAACATTCAGTACTTC
TRBD1,TRBJ2-7,TRBV15,-,CATSRQGQGDYEQYF,TGTGCCACCAGCAGACAGGGACAGGGGGACTACGAGCAGTACTTC